A selection of T cell receptor beta chains follows, all from one sample in a study of blood T cell repertoires in COVID-19. Method: immunoSEQ multiplex PCR; TCRdb's copy keeps in-frame clones and lacks some. The sample includes about 350,000 clones, roughly 89% of them seen just once. Sequencing was performed on peripheral blood. The receptors come from a man aged 30-40 years with COVID-19, enrolled during active disease. Each CDR3 is given with its conserved first and last residue. The D gene is left open where the match is weak. Clone size is not always given. Where it is, it says once, few, many or a class for expanded clones.

TRBV7-2	TRBJ1-6	TRBD1	-	CASSPTGQKYSPLHF	TGTGCCAGCAGCCCGACAGGGCAGAAATATTCACCCCTCCACTTT
TRBV28	TRBJ2-4	-	-	CASSTRQALSKNIQYF	TGTGCCAGCAGTACCCGGCAGGCCCTATCCAAAAACATTCAGTACTTC
TRBV5-4	TRBJ2-3	TRBD1	-	CASSFRQGPDTQYF	TGTGCCAGCAGCTTTCGACAGGGACCAGATACGCAGTATTTT
TRBV7-3	TRBJ1-2	-	-	CASRPAVTANYGYTF	TGTGCCAGCAGACCTGCAGTGACTGCTAACTATGGCTACACCTTC
TRBV9	TRBJ2-3	TRBD2	-	CASSASGTGRTDTQYF	TGTGCCAGCAGCGCAAGCGGGACGGGCAGGACAGATACGCAGTATTTT
TRBV7-2	TRBJ1-2	TRBD1	-	CASSGQGNYGYTF	TGTGCCAGCAGCGGACAGGGGAACTATGGCTACACCTTC
TRBV7-3	TRBJ2-3	TRBD1	-	CASSLLPAGGFTDTQYF	TGTGCCAGCAGCCTTCTCCCGGCAGGGGGCTTCACAGATACGCAGTATTTT
TRBV2	TRBJ2-7	TRBD1	-	CASSPGQVMGEQYF	TGTGCCAGCAGTCCGGGACAGGTAATGGGCGAGCAGTACTTC
TRBV5-5	TRBJ1-3	TRBD1	-	CASSSPPTGSGNTIYF	TGTGCCAGCAGCTCGCCTCCGACAGGGTCCGGAAACACCATATATTTT
TRBV19	TRBJ1-5	-	few	CASSIDRITGYSNQPQHF	TGTGCCAGTAGTATAGATCGGATAACAGGTTATAGCAATCAGCCCCAGCATTTT
TRBV19	TRBJ1-5	TRBD1	-	CASSIGGTVSQPQHF	TGTGCCAGTAGTATAGGCGGGACAGTGTCTCAGCCCCAGCATTTT
TRBV29-1	TRBJ1-3	-	-	CSVPVGNTIYF	TGCAGCGTCCCCGTTGGAAACACCATATATTTT
TRBV2	TRBJ2-7	-	-	CASRPGAYEQYF	TGTGCCAGCCGCCCAGGGGCCTACGAGCAGTACTTC
TRBV4-2	TRBJ2-1	TRBD1	few	CASSQEGGGAGSYNEQFF	TGTGCCAGCAGCCAAGAAGGGGGCGGCGCGGGCTCCTACAATGAGCAGTTCTTC
TRBV12-2	TRBJ1-4	-	-	CASRSKKLFF	TGTGCAAGTCGCTCTAAAAAACTGTTTTTT
TRBV19	TRBJ1-1	-	-	CASTTVGGRAEAFF	TGTGCCAGTACTACTGTGGGGGGACGAGCTGAAGCTTTCTTT